The 32 T cell receptor beta chains below come from one sample, sequenced in a study of monozygotic twins with inflammatory bowel disease. TCRdb reprocessed the 5' RACE reads; each CDR3 protein has one entry and no DNA is given. Its table lists 200,000 to 250,000 distinct CDR3 sequences. Sequencing used blood. The receptor set was obtained from a human donor with ulcerative colitis or Crohn's disease, or a healthy co-twin of an affected twin (not recorded which).

The chain's CDR3 is CASTGEQGRYEQYF. The gene calls are TRBV7-2 and TRBJ2-7; TCRdb gives TRBD1 as the D gene, but with no DNA this cannot be confirmed. Germline values: CDR1 SGHTA, CDR2 FQGNSA. The CDR3 contains 14 residues.

The chain carries TRBV29-1 and TRBJ2-2; TCRdb's D call, TRBD1, is unchecked because there is no DNA. CDR1 is SQVTM and CDR2 is ANQGSEA in the germline V gene. This CDR3 region has 14 residues. CDR3 amino acids: CSVTSGTYTGELFF.

The CDR3 here is CASSFLAPARKVYGYTF. This rearrangement joins TRBV12-3 or TRBV12-4 to TRBJ1-2. CDR3 length: 17 amino acids.

The CDR3 spells CASSLLFPRIGSYNEQFF. The gene calls are TRBV5-6 and TRBJ2-1; checking the TCRdb D call of TRBD1 is not possible without DNA. CDR3 length: 18 residues. CDR1 SGHDT and CDR2 YYEEEE come from the germline V gene.

This chain links TRBV7-8 with TRBJ2-7; without DNA, the TCRdb call of TRBD1 cannot be checked. Germline CDR1 SGHVS, CDR2 FQNEAQ. The CDR3 loop spans 17 amino acids. The CDR3 sequence: CASSLIRAGQSSYEQYF.

The V call is TRBV27, the J call TRBJ1-6. This CDR3 has 12 amino acids. CDR1 and CDR2 from the germline V gene are MNHEY and SMNVEV (reference sequence). This CDR3 is CASAIYNSPLHF.

The CDR3 sequence is CASSLAEGARGYTF. This sequence joins TRBV7-6 and TRBJ1-2; TCRdb returns TRBD1, unconfirmable since there is no DNA. Per the germline V gene, CDR1 is SGHVS and CDR2 is FNYEAQ. The CDR3 loop spans 14 amino acids. The variable domain in full, completed from reference TRBV7-6 and TRBJ1-2, reads GAGVSQSPRYKVTKRGQDVALRCDPISGHVSLYWYRQALGQGPEFLTYFNYEAQQDKSGLPNDRFSAERPEGSISTLTIQRTEQRDSAMYRCASSLAEGARGYTFGSGTRLTVV.

The rearrangement links TRBV5-1 to TRBJ2-5; TCRdb's D call, TRBD1, is unchecked because there is no DNA. Germline CDR1 SGHRS, CDR2 YFSETQ. The length of the CDR3 is 14 residues. CDR3 amino acids: CASAVGGVQETQYF.

The chain couples TRBV6-5 to TRBJ1-5; absent DNA, TCRdb's TRBD1 call cannot be checked. Germline lookup yields CDR1 MNHEY and CDR2 SVGAGI. This CDR3 spans 16 amino acids. The CDR3 sequence: CASSYSRAGGNQPQHF.

The V and J genes are TRBV5-1 and TRBJ2-5; with no DNA, the TCRdb D assignment of TRBD1 cannot be verified. This CDR3 comprises 15 residues. Germline values: CDR1 SGHRS, CDR2 YFSETQ. The CDR3 reads CASNEQAPEMETQYF.

This chain uses TRBV12-3 or TRBV12-4 with TRBJ1-5. CDR3 size: 14 residues. CDR3 in amino acids: CASSLRHSNQPQHF.

V usage is TRBV5-1 and J usage is TRBJ2-1; the D gene TCRdb calls, TRBD1, cannot be checked with no DNA. The CDR3 covers 14 residues. Germline V gives CDR1 SGHRS, CDR2 YFSETQ. The CDR3 sequence: CASSLVAGASEQFF.

The chain employs TRBV14 and TRBJ1-2; TCRdb picks TRBD1, but there is no DNA to check that call. The CDR3 consists of 16 residues. CDR1 SGHDN and CDR2 FVKESK come from the germline V gene. This CDR3 reads CASSQDVATGFAGYTF. Together with reference TRBV14 and TRBJ1-2, the CDR3 gives the full variable domain: EAGVTQFPSHSVIEKGQTVTLRCDPISGHDNLYWYRRVMGKEIKFLLHFVKESKQDESGMPNNRFLAERTGGTYSTLKVQPAELEDSGVYFCASSQDVATGFAGYTFGSGTRLTVV.

The V gene is TRBV11-2, the J gene TRBJ2-7; the D call of TRBD1 rests on TCRdb alone, since no DNA is present to check it. Germline CDR1 reads SGHAT; CDR2 reads FQNNGV. The CDR3 has 13 amino acids. CDR3: CASSRNPGGEQYF.

V and J are TRBV6-5 and TRBJ1-2. The CDR3 is 15 amino acids. Germline CDR1 MNHEY, CDR2 SVGAGI. The CDR3 here is CASSYRADLNYGYTF.

V and J are TRBV5-5 and TRBJ1-1; TCRdb's D gene call, TRBD1, goes unchecked for lack of DNA. The CDR3 sequence is 16 residues long. CDR1 SGHKS and CDR2 YYEKEE come from the germline V gene (reference sequence). The CDR3 protein is CASSSGTGKGNTEAFF.

The rearrangement uses TRBV13 and TRBJ1-1; TCRdb selects TRBD1, and the lack of DNA leaves this call unchecked. CDR3 length: 17 amino acids. Germline CDR1 PRHDT, CDR2 FYEKMQ (reference sequence). The CDR3 here is CASSPPPTWVVNTEAFF.

The chain has TRBV11-2 and TRBJ2-5. CDR3 length: 15 residues. Per the germline V gene, CDR1 is SGHAT and CDR2 is FQNNGV. CDR3: CASSLGVGIQETQYF.

V gene TRBV3-1 combines with J gene TRBJ2-7; TCRdb proposes TRBD1, but this gene call is untestable without DNA. This CDR3 contains 15 residues. CDR1 is LGHDT and CDR2 is YNNKEL in the germline V gene (reference sequence). The CDR3 protein is CASSSSTGRSYEQYF.

The rearrangement uses TRBV7-9 and TRBJ2-3; without DNA, the TCRdb call of TRBD2 cannot be checked. CDR3 length: 17 amino acids. Germline V CDR1 and CDR2: SEHNR, FQNEAQ (reference sequence). CDR3 region: CASSAVYSGGPRDTQYF.

The chain joins TRBV20-1 to TRBJ2-1; absent DNA, TCRdb's TRBD2 call cannot be checked. The CDR3 runs 16 residues. CDR1 DFQATT and CDR2 SNEGSKA come from the germline V gene (reference sequence). The CDR3 is CSANSGGYGSYNEQFF.

The rearrangement joins TRBV5-1 to TRBJ2-7. This CDR3 comprises 15 residues. In germline, CDR1 is SGHRS, CDR2 YFSETQ. CDR3 in amino acids: CASRLYSQGPYEQYF.

The chain employs TRBV4-2 and TRBJ1-5. The CDR3 length is 15 residues. Germline CDR1 and CDR2: LGHNA and YNFKEQ. The CDR3 spells CASSQDWTANQPQHF.

This chain connects TRBV3-1 to TRBJ2-7. The CDR3 loop spans 13 amino acids. CDR1 and CDR2 (germline): LGHDT, YNNKEL (reference sequence). CDR3 in amino acids: CASSREGFYEQYF.

The chain joins TRBV7-8 to TRBJ2-6; absent DNA, TCRdb's TRBD1 call cannot be checked. From germline, CDR1 is SGHVS and CDR2 FQNEAQ. The CDR3 has 18 residues. The CDR3 loop is CASSLAGGSLSGANVLTF. Looking up the rest from reference TRBV7-8 and TRBJ2-6 gives the full variable domain: GAGVSQSPRYKVAKRGQDVALRCDPISGHVSLFWYQQALGQGPEFLTYFQNEAQLDKSGLPSDRFFAERPEGSVSTLKIQRTQQEDSAVYLCASSLAGGSLSGANVLTFGAGSRLTVL.

This chain connects TRBV7-9 to TRBJ1-5. This CDR3 spans 16 amino acids. CDR1 is SEHNR, CDR2 FQNEAQ, per germline (reference sequence). CDR3 residues: CASSPGGPTVNQPQHF.

This sequence joins TRBV2 and TRBJ2-3; the D call from TCRdb, TRBD2, cannot be confirmed without DNA. Germline V gives CDR1 SNHLY, CDR2 FYNNEI. The length of the CDR3 is 15 residues. The CDR3 loop reads CASRFSRDGENTQYF.

The chain is built from TRBV20-1 and TRBJ1-2. Germline CDR1 is DFQATT and CDR2 is SNEGSKA (reference sequence). CDR3 length: 12 residues. The CDR3 here is CSASSQPYGYTF.

The rearrangement joins TRBV29-1 to TRBJ2-2; TCRdb reports TRBD1, a call that lacks DNA to check it against. This CDR3 region has 14 residues. Germline CDR1 SQVTM, CDR2 ANQGSEA. This CDR3 is CSVQGSLNTGELFF.

The rearrangement uses TRBV19 and TRBJ1-2; TCRdb gives TRBD1 as the D gene, but with no DNA this cannot be confirmed. Germline V lookup: CDR1 LNHDA, CDR2 SQIVND (reference sequence). The CDR3 spans 16 residues. This CDR3 reads CASSRPFRDNRYGYTF.

The V and J genes are TRBV20-1 and TRBJ1-1; the TCRdb call, TRBD1, lacks DNA for checking. In germline, CDR1 is DFQATT, CDR2 SNEGSKA (reference sequence). The CDR3 is 14 residues long. CDR3 region: CSALDGQGGTEAFF.

The CDR3 region is CSARVEGYEQYF. The chain combines TRBV20-1 with TRBJ2-7; TCRdb's D call of TRBD2 is untestable without DNA. The germline V gene encodes CDR1 DFQATT and CDR2 SNEGSKA (reference sequence). The CDR3 loop spans 12 amino acids.